Listed below are T cell receptor beta chains from one sample, sequenced in a study of T cell changes during pregnancy in multiple sclerosis. Measured with immunoSEQ multiplex PCR; TCRdb has only the in-frame clones, and not every one. Among 85,000 to 90,000 clones, about 94% were seen once, and the ten largest hold less than 2%. Sample: peripheral blood, taken after pregnancy. The source is a female donor in good health, enrolled as a control in a pregnancy study. Both conserved end residues are part of each CDR3. The order of the fields is D gene, J gene, V gene, clone size, CDR3 protein, CDR3 DNA. A D gene is named only where the DNA matches it firmly. Clone size appears in some rows only: once, few, many, or a class for an expanded clone.

d_gene: TRBD1; j_gene: TRBJ2-7; v_gene: TRBV2; abundance: -; CDR3aa: CASKPGSTGETYEQYF; CDR3nt: TGTGCCAGCAAGCCAGGGTCGACAGGGGAAACCTACGAGCAGTACTTC
d_gene: TRBD2; j_gene: TRBJ2-3; v_gene: TRBV19; abundance: -; CDR3aa: CASSITSGGTDTQYF; CDR3nt: TGTGCCAGTAGTATAACTAGCGGGGGCACAGATACGCAGTATTTT
d_gene: TRBD2; j_gene: TRBJ2-3; v_gene: TRBV29-1; abundance: -; CDR3aa: CSVEASGSSTDTQYF; CDR3nt: TGCAGCGTTGAAGCTAGCGGGAGCAGCACAGATACGCAGTATTTT
d_gene: TRBD1; j_gene: TRBJ2-6; v_gene: TRBV7-9; abundance: -; CDR3aa: CACSLWTGSSGANVLTF; CDR3nt: TGTGCCTGCAGCTTATGGACAGGTTCCTCTGGGGCCAACGTCCTGACTTTC
d_gene: TRBD1; j_gene: TRBJ2-6; v_gene: TRBV27; abundance: -; CDR3aa: CASSSETGRNSGANVLTF; CDR3nt: TGTGCCAGCAGTTCAGAGACAGGGCGGAACTCTGGGGCCAACGTCCTGACTTTC
d_gene: -; j_gene: TRBJ2-5; v_gene: TRBV4-2; abundance: once; CDR3aa: CASSQDLSLAHETQYF; CDR3nt: TGTGCCAGCAGCCAAGATCTAAGCCTAGCGCACGAGACCCAGTACTTC
d_gene: TRBD1; j_gene: TRBJ1-2; v_gene: TRBV2; abundance: -; CDR3aa: CASPGTGQYGHTF; CDR3nt: TGTGCCAGCCCCGGGACAGGGCAATATGGCCACACCTTC
d_gene: -; j_gene: TRBJ1-1; v_gene: TRBV18; abundance: -; CDR3aa: CASSSRQTEAFF; CDR3nt: TGTGCCAGCTCATCAAGACAGACGGAAGCTTTCTTT
d_gene: -; j_gene: TRBJ2-1; v_gene: TRBV7-2; abundance: once; CDR3aa: CASSQGVSHFQDEQFF; CDR3nt: TGTGCCAGCAGTCAAGGGGTTTCTCACTTTCAAGATGAGCAGTTCTTC
d_gene: -; j_gene: TRBJ1-2; v_gene: TRBV2; abundance: -; CDR3aa: CASSPGGEWGYTF; CDR3nt: TGTGCCAGCAGTCCGGGTGGGGAGTGGGGCTACACCTTC